A selection of T cell receptor beta chains follows, all from one sample in a study of blood T cell repertoires in COVID-19. Method: immunoSEQ multiplex PCR; TCRdb's copy keeps in-frame clones and lacks some. Found here are over 350,000 clones, roughly 90% of them singletons; the top ten hold 0.86%. Sequencing was carried out using PBMCs or T cells enriched from blood (not recorded which). These receptors all stem from a woman aged 40 to 55 who had been exposed to COVID-19. The conserved cysteine and the conserved F or W are not part of the CDR3 here. D genes are given only for firm matches.

TRBV10-2	-	TRBJ2-7	ASRDNFYEQY
TRBV2	-	TRBJ1-2	ASMTVPYGYT
TRBV10-3	-	TRBJ1-5	AISGGGNQPQH
TRBV20-1	-	TRBJ2-7	SASSLADSYEQY
TRBV6-5	-	TRBJ2-5	ASTRLVQETQY
TRBV6-4	-	TRBJ2-2	ASSDSMQFLTGELF
TRBV6-5	TRBD1	TRBJ1-5	ASRPLDRLNQPQH
TRBV19	-	TRBJ2-7	ASSIGPRGVYEQY
TRBV4-1	-	TRBJ1-1	ASSQDRGTGKANTEAF
TRBV5-1	TRBD2	TRBJ2-5	ASSLSAGGGQTQY
TRBV10-1	-	TRBJ1-6	ASRSDSYNSPLH
TRBV3-1/TRBV3-2	-	TRBJ2-4	ASSPGPGGLHIQY
TRBV11-2	-	TRBJ1-4	ASSLRRHEKLF
TRBV19	-	TRBJ2-3	ASSIRRTYSTDTQY
TRBV30	TRBD1	TRBJ1-1	AWSGAKTGPNTEAF
TRBV3-1/TRBV3-2	-	TRBJ2-7	ASSQSRGNLGEQY
TRBV10-3	TRBD1	TRBJ1-2	AISDSGQGAYDYGYT
TRBV27	TRBD2	TRBJ2-5	ASSPGAGGVWRQETQY